This TCR beta chain is drawn from a study of blood T cell repertoires in COVID-19. The wider study: Samples came from the United States, Italy and Spain, spanning acute and convalescent COVID-19. Sources were T cells, B-cell-depleted T cells, or PBMCs; the material itself was cDNA or gDNA.

Per the original methods: Estimated nucleated cell counts came from reference gene primer amplification. The assay was immunoSEQ multiplex PCR, and TCRdb's table has in-frame clones only and misses some. V and J calls and clone size come straight from that table; D and trimming were deduced from the DNA. The table shows 100,000 to 150,000 clones, with around four fifths occurring only once. CDR3 length equals 15 residues. Germline trimming cut 9 bases from V and 3 bases from J; bases unmatched to any gene: 10. Germline V gives CDR1 MNHEY, CDR2 SVGAGI. Input material: peripheral blood. The TCR sequence derives from a human donor in a cohort sampled during active COVID-19. The chain has TRBV6-5 and TRBJ1-5; 8 bases match TRBD1. The CDR3: CASLPYRGYNQPQHF. The CDR3 region has the DNA TGTGCCAGTTTACCTTACAGGGGGTACAATCAGCCCCAGCATTTT.